The rows below give T cell receptor beta chains drawn from one sample of a study of CD8+CD57+ T cells in acquired aplastic anemia. Each CDR3 protein is one row after TCRdb ran MiXCR on the reads. The sample includes around 170,000 distinct CDR3 sequences, 48% of them seen just once. Input material: sorted CD4+, CD8+, or CD8+CD57+ T cells (not recorded which) from PBMCs. Receptor source: a human donor with aplastic anemia. The CDR3 runs from the conserved cysteine through the conserved F or W. The D gene is left open where the match is weak. Clone size, where shown, is once, few, many, or a class for clones that have expanded.

d_gene: -
abundance: few
v_gene: TRBV10-3
j_gene: TRBJ1-5
CDR3nt: TGTGCCATCAGTAGGGACAATCAGCCCCAGCATTTT
CDR3aa: CAISRDNQPQHF

d_gene: TRBD2
abundance: few
v_gene: TRBV3-1
j_gene: TRBJ2-3
CDR3nt: TGTGCCAGCAGCATTCGGACTAGCGGGGGGACGCAGTATTTT
CDR3aa: CASSIRTSGGTQYF

d_gene: TRBD2
abundance: -
v_gene: TRBV10-3
j_gene: TRBJ2-3
CDR3nt: TGTGCCATCACCTACGGGGGGGGCACAGATACGCAGTATTTT
CDR3aa: CAITYGGGTDTQYF

d_gene: TRBD1
abundance: few
v_gene: TRBV25-1
j_gene: TRBJ2-7
CDR3nt: TGTGCCAGCAGTGGACAGGGGACACCTTACGAGCAGTACTTC
CDR3aa: CASSGQGTPYEQYF

d_gene: -
abundance: -
v_gene: TRBV6-1
j_gene: TRBJ2-3
CDR3nt: TGTGCCAGCGTTTATGGGGGATCACTCACAGATACGCAGTATTTT
CDR3aa: CASVYGGSLTDTQYF

d_gene: -
abundance: many
v_gene: TRBV9
j_gene: TRBJ2-5
CDR3nt: TGTGCCAGCAGCGTAGATTTGCAAGAGGCCCAGTACTTC
CDR3aa: CASSVDLQEAQYF

d_gene: -
abundance: -
v_gene: TRBV12-3/TRBV12-4
j_gene: TRBJ1-2
CDR3nt: TGTGCCAGCGCTGGGGGGTATAACTATGGCTACACCTTC
CDR3aa: CASAGGYNYGYTF

d_gene: TRBD2
abundance: many
v_gene: TRBV24-1
j_gene: TRBJ2-1
CDR3nt: TGTGCCACCAGTGATTTGGCTAGCGGGAATTTGGATGAGCAGTTCTTC
CDR3aa: CATSDLASGNLDEQFF

d_gene: -
abundance: many
v_gene: TRBV6-5
j_gene: TRBJ1-2
CDR3nt: TGTGCCAGCAGTTCCACAGGGTACGACTATGGCTACACCTTC
CDR3aa: CASSSTGYDYGYTF

d_gene: -
abundance: -
v_gene: TRBV10-3
j_gene: TRBJ2-1
CDR3nt: TGTGCCAGCAGTTACTCCGGGGGCGATGAGCAGTTCTTC
CDR3aa: CASSYSGGDEQFF

d_gene: -
abundance: -
v_gene: TRBV5-6
j_gene: TRBJ2-7
CDR3nt: TGTGCCAGCAGCTTGAGGAGGGGTGAAGGTGAGCAGTACTTC
CDR3aa: CASSLRRGEGEQYF

d_gene: -
abundance: few
v_gene: TRBV10-2
j_gene: TRBJ1-1
CDR3nt: TGCGCCACCCTCGCCGGGAGGAATACTGGAGCTTTCTTT
CDR3aa: CATLAGRNTGAFF

d_gene: -
abundance: many
v_gene: TRBV6-5
j_gene: TRBJ2-7
CDR3nt: TGTGCCAGCCGAAGGCTAGGCCCCTACGAGCAGTACTTC
CDR3aa: CASRRLGPYEQYF

d_gene: -
abundance: many
v_gene: TRBV5-6
j_gene: TRBJ1-1
CDR3nt: TGTGCCAGCAGCTTGTATGGGGGCACTGAAGCTTTCTTT
CDR3aa: CASSLYGGTEAFF

d_gene: -
abundance: once
v_gene: TRBV30
j_gene: TRBJ2-5
CDR3nt: TGTGCCTGCCAGGGGCGGGGGTCCCAAGAGACCCAGTACTTC
CDR3aa: CACQGRGSQETQYF

d_gene: -
abundance: many
v_gene: TRBV7-2
j_gene: TRBJ1-5
CDR3nt: TGTGCCAGCAGCCTTGTTGACAGGCCTAATCAGCCCCAGCATTTT
CDR3aa: CASSLVDRPNQPQHF

d_gene: -
abundance: many
v_gene: TRBV10-3
j_gene: TRBJ2-7
CDR3nt: TGTGCCATCAGCCCTCTGAGGAGGGGGCAAGTCCACGAGCAGTACTTC
CDR3aa: CAISPLRRGQVHEQYF

d_gene: -
abundance: few
v_gene: TRBV29-1
j_gene: TRBJ2-2
CDR3nt: TGCAGCGTTGAAGCGAAAGGGAGGGGGACCGGGGAGCTGTTTTTT
CDR3aa: CSVEAKGRGTGELFF

d_gene: -
abundance: -
v_gene: TRBV6-5
j_gene: TRBJ1-2
CDR3nt: TGTGCCAGCAGTTTAGACGGTTCCCGGGGCTACACCTTC
CDR3aa: CASSLDGSRGYTF

d_gene: TRBD1
abundance: medium-sized
v_gene: TRBV2
j_gene: TRBJ2-2
CDR3nt: TGTGCCAGCGGTGGCACAGGGGAAACCGGGGAGCTGTTTTTT
CDR3aa: CASGGTGETGELFF

d_gene: TRBD1
abundance: many
v_gene: TRBV2
j_gene: TRBJ1-2
CDR3nt: TGTGCCAGCAGGGGGACAGACATCTATGGCTACACCTTC
CDR3aa: CASRGTDIYGYTF

d_gene: TRBD2
abundance: many
v_gene: TRBV5-1
j_gene: TRBJ2-1
CDR3nt: TGCGCCAGCAGCCTACCTGTAGACGGGAGGGCCAAAGGTTACAATGAGCAGTTCTTC
CDR3aa: CASSLPVDGRAKGYNEQFF

d_gene: -
abundance: many
v_gene: TRBV7-2
j_gene: TRBJ1-1
CDR3nt: TGTGCCAGCAGCTTTGTATCTGGGGGGAACACTGAAGCTTTCTTT
CDR3aa: CASSFVSGGNTEAFF

d_gene: TRBD2
abundance: -
v_gene: TRBV20-1
j_gene: TRBJ2-7
CDR3nt: TGCAGTGCTCTCCCGAGCGGGGGCGGGTCCCAGTACTTC
CDR3aa: CSALPSGGGSQYF

d_gene: -
abundance: once
v_gene: TRBV10-1
j_gene: TRBJ2-3
CDR3nt: TGCGCCAGCAGTTCCACGACTAGACCCACAGATACGCAGTATTTT
CDR3aa: CASSSTTRPTDTQYF

d_gene: -
abundance: many
v_gene: TRBV19
j_gene: TRBJ2-6
CDR3nt: TGTGCCAGTAGTCCGAACCCTGCTGGGGCCAACGTCCTGACTTTC
CDR3aa: CASSPNPAGANVLTF

d_gene: TRBD2
abundance: many
v_gene: TRBV20-1
j_gene: TRBJ2-7
CDR3nt: TGCAGTGCTACCAGGACTAGCCAGTACTACGAGCAGTACTTC
CDR3aa: CSATRTSQYYEQYF

d_gene: -
abundance: -
v_gene: TRBV10-3
j_gene: TRBJ1-5
CDR3nt: TGTGCCATCAGTGAGCCACCCACAGGGATGCATCAGCCCCAGCATTTT
CDR3aa: CAISEPPTGMHQPQHF

d_gene: -
abundance: many
v_gene: TRBV7-2
j_gene: TRBJ2-7
CDR3nt: TGTGCCAGCAGCTTCAGACCAAATTACGAGCAGTACTTC
CDR3aa: CASSFRPNYEQYF

d_gene: -
abundance: many
v_gene: TRBV6-2/TRBV6-3
j_gene: TRBJ1-6
CDR3nt: TGTGCCAGCAGTTTGTTTTCTTCACCCCTCCACTTT
CDR3aa: CASSLFSSPLHF

d_gene: -
abundance: once
v_gene: TRBV20-1
j_gene: TRBJ2-7
CDR3nt: TGCAGTGCGCTGACGGAAGTAGGCGAGCAGTACTTC
CDR3aa: CSALTEVGEQYF

d_gene: -
abundance: -
v_gene: TRBV6-1
j_gene: TRBJ2-7
CDR3nt: TGTGCCAGCAGTGAAGCTCGGACCGAATCCTACGAGCAGTACTTC
CDR3aa: CASSEARTESYEQYF

d_gene: -
abundance: -
v_gene: TRBV4-2
j_gene: TRBJ1-2
CDR3nt: TGTGCCAGCAGCCACTCGAAAGCCCAGGGCTCCTATGGCTACACCTTC
CDR3aa: CASSHSKAQGSYGYTF

d_gene: TRBD2
abundance: -
v_gene: TRBV2
j_gene: TRBJ2-5
CDR3nt: TGTGCCAGCATCGAACTAGCGACGTACCAAGAGACCCAGTACTTC
CDR3aa: CASIELATYQETQYF

d_gene: TRBD2
abundance: many
v_gene: TRBV20-1
j_gene: TRBJ2-1
CDR3nt: TGCAGTGCTAGAGATTATACCGGGAGGGCATACAATGAGCAGTTCTTC
CDR3aa: CSARDYTGRAYNEQFF

d_gene: TRBD1
abundance: -
v_gene: TRBV7-9
j_gene: TRBJ2-7
CDR3nt: TGTGCCAGCCTGGGACAGGGGGCTTACGAGCAGTACTTC
CDR3aa: CASLGQGAYEQYF

d_gene: TRBD1
abundance: -
v_gene: TRBV25-1
j_gene: TRBJ2-1
CDR3nt: TGTGCCAGCAGTGATAGGGTTTCACAGGGGTGGAATGAGCAGTTCTTC
CDR3aa: CASSDRVSQGWNEQFF

d_gene: TRBD2
abundance: many
v_gene: TRBV19
j_gene: TRBJ2-3
CDR3nt: TGTGCCAGTAGTACGCTAGCGGCCTCAGGCCCAGATACGCAGTATTTT
CDR3aa: CASSTLAASGPDTQYF

d_gene: TRBD1
abundance: -
v_gene: TRBV19
j_gene: TRBJ2-1
CDR3nt: TGTGCCAGTAGCCCGACAGGGTACAATGAGCAGTTCTTC
CDR3aa: CASSPTGYNEQFF

d_gene: -
abundance: -
v_gene: TRBV10-1
j_gene: TRBJ2-3
CDR3nt: TGCGCCAGCAGTGAGTCGGGTAGGACAGATACGCAGTATTTT
CDR3aa: CASSESGRTDTQYF

d_gene: TRBD2
abundance: -
v_gene: TRBV24-1
j_gene: TRBJ2-7
CDR3nt: TGTGCCAGCAGTGAAGAGGCTAGCGGGGGGTACGAGCAGTACTTC
CDR3aa: CASSEEASGGYEQYF

d_gene: TRBD1
abundance: -
v_gene: TRBV2
j_gene: TRBJ2-7
CDR3nt: TGTGCCAGCATTGGGACAGGGCGATCCTACGAGCAGTACTTC
CDR3aa: CASIGTGRSYEQYF

d_gene: TRBD1
abundance: few
v_gene: TRBV10-3
j_gene: TRBJ2-5
CDR3nt: TGTGCCATCAGTGAGGACAGGGCAGAGACCCAGTACTTC
CDR3aa: CAISEDRAETQYF

d_gene: TRBD1
abundance: -
v_gene: TRBV29-1
j_gene: TRBJ2-2
CDR3nt: TGCAGCGTCCCAGGGGGCCTGGGGACCGGGGAGCTGTTTTTT
CDR3aa: CSVPGGLGTGELFF

d_gene: -
abundance: -
v_gene: TRBV15
j_gene: TRBJ1-1
CDR3nt: TGTGCCACCAGCAGAGATCTAAAGAACACTGAAGCTTTCTTT
CDR3aa: CATSRDLKNTEAFF

d_gene: -
abundance: many
v_gene: TRBV4-1
j_gene: TRBJ2-2
CDR3nt: TGCGCCAGCAGCCAAGAGAGGGTCACCGGGGAGCTGTTTTTT
CDR3aa: CASSQERVTGELFF

d_gene: TRBD1
abundance: -
v_gene: TRBV2
j_gene: TRBJ1-1
CDR3nt: TGTGCCAGCAGTGTCGGGACAGTGAACACTGAAGCTTTCTTT
CDR3aa: CASSVGTVNTEAFF

d_gene: -
abundance: once
v_gene: TRBV2
j_gene: TRBJ1-3
CDR3nt: TGTGCCAGCACCCGGTCTAAATCCGGGACTGACAACACCATATATTTT
CDR3aa: CASTRSKSGTDNTIYF